The 4 T cell receptor beta chains listed next were all sequenced from one sample in a study of T cell repertoires in cytomegalovirus infection. No antigens are known for them. TCRdb recomputed calls from the reads with MiXCR, one row per CDR3 protein. The data show a few hundred thousand distinct CDR3 sequences, with approximately 40% seen just once and roughly two fifths held by the top ten. The starting material was cultured PBMCs, obtained from culture after CMV antigen stimulation. Every receptor here comes from a human donor in good health (CMV status not recorded). Some clones in this sample may be carry-over from other donors' samples.

V usage is TRBV7-1 and J usage is TRBJ2-4; D perhaps matches TRBD2 (5 bases). TRBV7-1 is an open reading frame whose function is uncertain. V was cut by 5 bases and J by 0 bases, with 17 bases left in between. The CDR3 length is 17 residues. CDR3 loop: CASSQPSSSLAKNIQYF. DNA for the CDR3: TGTGCCAGCAGCCAACCCTCTAGCTCCCTAGCCAAAAACATTCAGTACTTC.

This clonotype was recorded a few times. The chain uses TRBV11-2 and TRBJ1-1, with a tentative D call TRBD1 (6 bases). The CDR3 has 16 amino acids. V was trimmed by 5 bases and J by 0 bases, leaving 16 bases between them. Germline loops: CDR1 SGHAT, CDR2 FQNNGV. The CDR3 DNA reads TGTGCCAGCAGCGTCGAGGACAGATACTTGAACACTGAAGCTTTCTTT. This codes for CASSVEDRYLNTEAFF.

The CDR3, as DNA: TGTGCCAGCAGCTTATCGACTAGCTCAGCCGGGGAGCTGTTTTTT. Translating it yields CASSLSTSSAGELFF. The chain employs TRBV11-3 and TRBJ2-2; 7 nucleotides match TRBD2. The V gene end was trimmed by 2 bases and the J gene end by 6 bases; junction bases not matched to a gene: 6. The germline V gene encodes CDR1 SGHNT and CDR2 YENEEA. CDR3 length equals 15 residues.

In its sample, this clonotype was seen a few times. Here the CDR3 reads CASSLVGSNEKLFF. As DNA, the CDR3 is TGTGCCAGCAGCTTAGTCGGGAGTAATGAAAAACTGTTTTTT. The chain couples TRBV7-8 to TRBJ1-4; D remains ambiguous. This CDR3 spans 14 amino acids. V dropped 1 base and J dropped 4 bases, with 7 bases sitting between them. Germline V gene lookup returns CDR1 SGHVS and CDR2 FQNEAQ.